Listed below are T cell receptor beta chains from one sample, sequenced in a study of blood T cells in healthy people across ages. TCRdb re-called the 5' RACE reads with MiXCR, one entry per CDR3 protein. The data hold 790,000 or so distinct CDR3 sequences, with roughly 46% observed a single time. The sample consisted of blood. The receptor source for this set is an elderly man in good health. CDR3s include the opening cysteine and the closing phenylalanine or tryptophan.

v_gene,j_gene,CDR3aa
TRBV7-9,TRBJ2-3,CASSFFSLRMETDTQYF
TRBV6-2/TRBV6-3,TRBJ1-5,CASSRGQGGTGNQPQHF
TRBV5-1,TRBJ2-4,CASSGTSLGGEQYF
TRBV29-1,TRBJ2-1,CSGTGTSNEQFF
TRBV5-1,TRBJ2-7,CASSLEETGGEQYF
TRBV28,TRBJ2-7,CASRGHRGTQYF
TRBV7-6,TRBJ2-1,CARSLDFGNEQFF
TRBV7-2,TRBJ2-3,CASSLGTAGMDTQYF
TRBV5-1,TRBJ1-2,CASSPENRGIYGYTF
TRBV29-1,TRBJ1-2,CSVEGQIYGYTF
TRBV28,TRBJ2-1,CASRSGTSGPYNEQFF
TRBV27,TRBJ2-1,CASSLFGTGEQFF
TRBV6-6,TRBJ1-6,CASSYSRGPDSPLHF
TRBV4-3,TRBJ2-4,CASSQGGTSARLREQYF
TRBV5-6,TRBJ2-5,CASSGVTQETQYF
TRBV4-2,TRBJ2-1,CASSRETSGGIYNEQFF
TRBV12-3/TRBV12-4,TRBJ2-5,CASSLIGGQNGETQYF
TRBV2,TRBJ2-7,CASSEVPGLVDYEQYF
TRBV29-1,TRBJ2-1,CSVGQGLYEQFF
TRBV2,TRBJ2-1,CASNPGEYNEQFF
TRBV28,TRBJ2-7,CASSPLRGGFSYEQYF
TRBV6-1,TRBJ2-1,CASSNRPGQGNNEQFF
TRBV29-1,TRBJ2-2,CSGNRGGTGELFF
TRBV28,TRBJ2-2,CASSFWSGRRSAGELFF
TRBV13,TRBJ2-4,CASSSPRSGRPKNIQYF
TRBV5-1,TRBJ2-3,CASSLAAGAVTQYF
TRBV5-1,TRBJ2-7,CTSSLEGAMHEQYF
TRBV3-1,TRBJ2-1,CASSRTALAYNGQFF
TRBV29-1,TRBJ1-5,CSGQGAPDQPQHF
TRBV6-1,TRBJ2-7,CASSEVGDPSYEQYF
TRBV27,TRBJ2-1,CASSPTRTSGRRGNEQFF
TRBV5-1,TRBJ2-3,CASSTYPTETSTDTQYF
TRBV9,.,CASSVGGMGGNEQYF